This TCR beta chain was obtained from a study of blood T cell repertoires in COVID-19. The overall study: PBMCs, B-cell-depleted T cells, or T cells provided the cDNA or gDNA that made up the material.

This clone appeared once. Original methodology: Using reference gene primer amplification, nucleated cell counts were estimated. Some clones are missing from TCRdb's copy, which holds only in-frame ones; the method was immunoSEQ multiplex PCR. That table furnishes V, J and clone size, whereas the DNA furnished D and trimming. The repertoire holds some 200,000 clones, with approximately 87% as singletons. V was pared by 4 bases and J by 10 bases, with 10 bases between. The CDR3 runs to 11 residues. Germline V gene lookup returns CDR1 LGHDT and CDR2 YNNKEL (reference sequence). This TCR derives from a woman aged 70-85 years with acute or convalescent COVID-19. Input material: peripheral blood. The V call is TRBV3-1 (or the pseudogene TRBV3-2), the J call TRBJ1-1, with D uncertain. CDR3 loop: CASSRPRGAFF. CDR3 bases: TGTGCCAGCAGCCGACCTCGGGGAGCTTTCTTT.